The TCR beta chain described here comes from a study of cytomegalovirus exposure and HLA in healthy donors. The primer mix had 60 Vbeta and 13 Jbeta primers. Clones were sequenced by immunoSEQ multiplex PCR, and TCRdb holds only the in-frame ones, with some missing. The sample shows tens of thousands of clones, 60% to 80% of them seen only once. Germline CDR1 is SGHVS and CDR2 is FNYEAQ. The CDR3 extends over 15 amino acids. V shed 5 bases, J shed 8 bases, and the junction held 8 bases outside the gene matches. This clone has more than one count but fewer than ten. The source of this sequence is a woman aged 50 to 60 in good health and CMV-seropositive. The material sequenced was PBMCs. The chain employs TRBV7-6 and TRBJ2-2, with TRBD2 matching over 10 bases. CDR3 region: CASSGLADFLGELFF. The CDR3 nucleotides read TGTGCCAGCAGCGGACTAGCGGATTTTTTGGGGGAGCTGTTTTTT.